This entry describes one T cell receptor (beta chain). No antigen is known for it. Patients had blood sampled at baseline and again on cycle 4 day 1 and cycle 7 day 1. The sample belongs to a study of OX40 agonist ivuxolimab in advanced cancers. The CDR3 is 16 residues long. V was pared by 4 bases and J by 2 bases, with 6 bases of the junction left unmatched. The V gene's germline CDR1 is MNHNS and CDR2 SASEGT. The table came from immunoSEQ multiplex PCR; TCRdb's copy has only in-frame clones and leaves some out. The sample holds about 100,000 clones; more than 85% are singletons and the top ten take roughly 0.56%. Notes on the study in general: Several nonresponders also turned out to have low normalized T-cell clonal expansion.

The chain carries TRBV6-1 and TRBJ2-4; 9 bases map to TRBD1. The TCR comes from an adult with an advanced solid tumor such as melanoma, head and neck, liver or kidney cancer. Sequenced material: CD4+ or CD8+ T cells sorted from blood, taken in a trial of the OX40 agonist ivuxolimab. The CDR3 DNA follows: TGTGCCAGCAGTGCCGGGACAGGGACATCCAAAAACATTCAGTACTTC. Protein sequence: CASSAGTGTSKNIQYF.